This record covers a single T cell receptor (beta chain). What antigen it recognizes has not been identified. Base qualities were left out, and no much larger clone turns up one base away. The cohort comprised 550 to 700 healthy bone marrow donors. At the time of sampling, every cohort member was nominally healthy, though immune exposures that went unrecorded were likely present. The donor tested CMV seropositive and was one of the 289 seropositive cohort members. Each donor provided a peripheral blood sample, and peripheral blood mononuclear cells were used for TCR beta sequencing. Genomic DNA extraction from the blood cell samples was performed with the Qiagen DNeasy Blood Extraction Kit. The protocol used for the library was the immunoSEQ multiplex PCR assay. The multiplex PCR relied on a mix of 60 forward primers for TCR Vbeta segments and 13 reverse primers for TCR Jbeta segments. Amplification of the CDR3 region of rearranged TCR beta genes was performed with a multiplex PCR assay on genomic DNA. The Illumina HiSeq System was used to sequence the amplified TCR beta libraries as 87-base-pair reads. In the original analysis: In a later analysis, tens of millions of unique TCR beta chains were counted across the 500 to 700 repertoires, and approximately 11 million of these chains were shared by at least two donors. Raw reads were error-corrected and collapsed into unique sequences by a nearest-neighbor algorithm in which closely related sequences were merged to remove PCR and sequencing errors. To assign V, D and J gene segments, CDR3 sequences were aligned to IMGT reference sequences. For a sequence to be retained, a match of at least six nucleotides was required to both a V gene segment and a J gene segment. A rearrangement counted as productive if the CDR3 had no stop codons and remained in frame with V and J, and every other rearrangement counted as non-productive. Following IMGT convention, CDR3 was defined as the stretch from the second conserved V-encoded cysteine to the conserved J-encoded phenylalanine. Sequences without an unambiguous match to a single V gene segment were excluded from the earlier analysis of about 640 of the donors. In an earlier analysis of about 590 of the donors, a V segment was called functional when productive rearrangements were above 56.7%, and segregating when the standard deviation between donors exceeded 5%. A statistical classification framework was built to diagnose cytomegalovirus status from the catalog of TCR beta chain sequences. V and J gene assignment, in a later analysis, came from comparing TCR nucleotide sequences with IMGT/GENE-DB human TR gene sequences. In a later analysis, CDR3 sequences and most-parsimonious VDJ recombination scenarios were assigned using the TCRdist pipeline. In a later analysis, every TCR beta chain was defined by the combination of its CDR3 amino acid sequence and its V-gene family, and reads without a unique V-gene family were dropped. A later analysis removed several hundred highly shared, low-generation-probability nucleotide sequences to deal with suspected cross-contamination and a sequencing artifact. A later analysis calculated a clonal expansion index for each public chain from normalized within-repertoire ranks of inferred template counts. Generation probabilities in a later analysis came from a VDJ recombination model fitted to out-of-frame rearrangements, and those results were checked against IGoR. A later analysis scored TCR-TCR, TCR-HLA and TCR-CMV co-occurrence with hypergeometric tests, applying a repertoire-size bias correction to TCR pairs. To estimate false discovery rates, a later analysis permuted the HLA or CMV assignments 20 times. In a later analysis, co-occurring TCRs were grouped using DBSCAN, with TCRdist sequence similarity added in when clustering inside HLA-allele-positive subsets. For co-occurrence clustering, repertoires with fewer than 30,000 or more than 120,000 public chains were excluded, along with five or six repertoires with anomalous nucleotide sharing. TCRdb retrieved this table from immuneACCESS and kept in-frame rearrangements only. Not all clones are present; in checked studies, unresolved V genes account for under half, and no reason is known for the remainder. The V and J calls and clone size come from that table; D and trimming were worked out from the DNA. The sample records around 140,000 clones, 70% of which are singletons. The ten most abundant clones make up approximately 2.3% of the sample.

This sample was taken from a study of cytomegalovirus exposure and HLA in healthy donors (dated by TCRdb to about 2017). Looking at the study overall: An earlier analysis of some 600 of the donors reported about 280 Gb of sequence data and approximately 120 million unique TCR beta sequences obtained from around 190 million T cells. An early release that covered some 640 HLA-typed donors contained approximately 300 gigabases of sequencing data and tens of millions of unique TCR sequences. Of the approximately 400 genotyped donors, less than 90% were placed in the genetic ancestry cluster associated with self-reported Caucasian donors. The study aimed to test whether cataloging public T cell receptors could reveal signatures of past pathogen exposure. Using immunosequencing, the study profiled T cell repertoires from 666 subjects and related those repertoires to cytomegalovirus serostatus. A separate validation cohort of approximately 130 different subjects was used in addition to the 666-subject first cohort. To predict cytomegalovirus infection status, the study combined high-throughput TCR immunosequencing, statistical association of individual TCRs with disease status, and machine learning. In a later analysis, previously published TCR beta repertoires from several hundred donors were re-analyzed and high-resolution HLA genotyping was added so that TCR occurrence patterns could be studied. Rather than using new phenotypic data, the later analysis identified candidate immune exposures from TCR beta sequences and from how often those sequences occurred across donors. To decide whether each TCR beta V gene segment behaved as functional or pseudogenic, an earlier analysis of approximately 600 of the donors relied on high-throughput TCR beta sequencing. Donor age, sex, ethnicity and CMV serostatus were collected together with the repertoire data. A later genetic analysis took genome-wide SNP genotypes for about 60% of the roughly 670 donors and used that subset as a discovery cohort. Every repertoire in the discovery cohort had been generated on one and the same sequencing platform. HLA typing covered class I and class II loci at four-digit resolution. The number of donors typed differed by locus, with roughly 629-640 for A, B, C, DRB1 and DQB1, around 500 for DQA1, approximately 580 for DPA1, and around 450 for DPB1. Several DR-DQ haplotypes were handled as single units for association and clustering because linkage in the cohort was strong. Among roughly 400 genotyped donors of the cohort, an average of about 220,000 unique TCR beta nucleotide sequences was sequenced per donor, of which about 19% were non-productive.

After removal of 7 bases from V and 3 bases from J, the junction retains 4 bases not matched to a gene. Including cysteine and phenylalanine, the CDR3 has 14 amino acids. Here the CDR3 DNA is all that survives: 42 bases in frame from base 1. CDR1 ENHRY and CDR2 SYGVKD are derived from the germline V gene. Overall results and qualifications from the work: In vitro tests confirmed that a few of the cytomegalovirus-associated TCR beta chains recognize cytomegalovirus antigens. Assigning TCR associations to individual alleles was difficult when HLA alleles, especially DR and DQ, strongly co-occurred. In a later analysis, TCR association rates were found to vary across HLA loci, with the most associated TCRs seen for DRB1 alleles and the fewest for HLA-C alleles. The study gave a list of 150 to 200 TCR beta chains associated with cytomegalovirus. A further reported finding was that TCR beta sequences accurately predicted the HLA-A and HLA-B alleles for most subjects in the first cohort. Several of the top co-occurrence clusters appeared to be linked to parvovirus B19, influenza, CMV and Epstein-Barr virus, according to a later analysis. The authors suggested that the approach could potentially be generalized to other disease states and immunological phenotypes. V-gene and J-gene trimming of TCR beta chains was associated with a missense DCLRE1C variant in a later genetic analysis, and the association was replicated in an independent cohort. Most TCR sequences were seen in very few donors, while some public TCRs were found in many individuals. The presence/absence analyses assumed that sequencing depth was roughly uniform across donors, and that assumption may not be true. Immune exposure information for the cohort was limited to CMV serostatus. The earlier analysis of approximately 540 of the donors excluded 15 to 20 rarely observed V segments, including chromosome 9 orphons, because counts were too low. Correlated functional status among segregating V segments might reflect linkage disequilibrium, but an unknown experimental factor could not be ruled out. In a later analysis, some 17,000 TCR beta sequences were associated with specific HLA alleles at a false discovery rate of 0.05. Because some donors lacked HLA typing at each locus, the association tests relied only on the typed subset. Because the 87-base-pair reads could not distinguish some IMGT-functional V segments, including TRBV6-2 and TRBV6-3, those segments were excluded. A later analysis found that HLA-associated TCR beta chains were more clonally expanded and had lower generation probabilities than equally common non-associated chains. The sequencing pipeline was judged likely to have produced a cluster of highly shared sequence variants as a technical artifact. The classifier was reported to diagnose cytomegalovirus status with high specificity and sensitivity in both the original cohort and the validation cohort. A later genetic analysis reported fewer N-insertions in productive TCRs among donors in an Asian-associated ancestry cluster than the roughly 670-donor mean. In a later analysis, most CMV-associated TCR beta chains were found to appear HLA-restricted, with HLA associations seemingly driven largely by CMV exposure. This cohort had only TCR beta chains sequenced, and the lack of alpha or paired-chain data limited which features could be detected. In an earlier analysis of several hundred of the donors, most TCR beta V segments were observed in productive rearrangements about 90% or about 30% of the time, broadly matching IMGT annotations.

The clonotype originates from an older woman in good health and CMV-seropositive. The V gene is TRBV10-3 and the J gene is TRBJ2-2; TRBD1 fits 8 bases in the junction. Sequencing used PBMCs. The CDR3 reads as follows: CAITGQAHTGELFF. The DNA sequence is TGTGCCATCACGGGACAGGCACACACCGGGGAGCTGTTTTTT.